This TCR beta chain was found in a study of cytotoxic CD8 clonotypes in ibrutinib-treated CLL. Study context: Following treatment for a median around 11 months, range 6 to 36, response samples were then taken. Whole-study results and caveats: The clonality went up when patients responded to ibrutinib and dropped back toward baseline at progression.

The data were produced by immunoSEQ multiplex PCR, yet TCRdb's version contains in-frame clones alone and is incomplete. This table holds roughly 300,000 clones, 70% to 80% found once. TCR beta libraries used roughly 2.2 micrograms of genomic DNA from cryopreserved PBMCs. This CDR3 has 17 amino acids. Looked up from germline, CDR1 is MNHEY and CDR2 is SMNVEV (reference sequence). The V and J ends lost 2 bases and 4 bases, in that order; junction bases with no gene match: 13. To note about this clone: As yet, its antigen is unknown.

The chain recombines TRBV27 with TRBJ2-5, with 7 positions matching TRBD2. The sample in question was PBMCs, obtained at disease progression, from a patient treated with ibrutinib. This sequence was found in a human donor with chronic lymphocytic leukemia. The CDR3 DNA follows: TGTGCCAGCAGTTTACTGGGGGGAGGGGTTGGGGCAGAGACCCAGTACTTC. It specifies CASSLLGGGVGAETQYF.